These 22 T cell receptor beta chains originate from one sample sequenced in a study of OX40 agonist ivuxolimab in advanced cancers. Sequencing was performed with immunoSEQ multiplex PCR; in TCRdb, only in-frame clones are kept and a portion is missing. The sample has tens of thousands of clones; around nine tenths are singletons. Material: CD4+ or CD8+ T cells sorted from blood, obtained in a trial of the OX40 agonist ivuxolimab. These receptors were taken from an adult with an advanced solid tumor such as melanoma, head and neck, liver or kidney cancer.

The rearrangement links TRBV5-1 to TRBJ2-1; D gene unclear. CDR3 length equals 14 residues. V was trimmed by 0 bases and J by 6 bases, leaving 10 bases between them. Germline CDR1 is SGHRS and CDR2 is YFSETQ. DNA for the CDR3: TGCGCCAGCAGCTTGGCAATAGCTACCAATGAGCAGTTCTTC. It specifies CASSLAIATNEQFF.

This chain connects TRBV5-5 to TRBJ1-5, with D unresolved. Germline V gives CDR1 SGHKS, CDR2 YYEKEE (reference sequence). Trimming pared 4 bases from V and 8 bases from J, leaving 25 bases between. The CDR3 totals 17 residues. The CDR3 loop reads CASSPGNSFGTGKPQHF. The CDR3 DNA is TGTGCCAGCAGCCCCGGGAACAGTTTTGGTACGGGTAAGCCCCAGCATTTT. Full variable domain (missing parts from reference TRBV5-5 and TRBJ1-5): DAGVTQSPTHLIKTRGQQVTLRCSPISGHKSVSWYQQVLGQGPQFIFQYYEKEERGRGNFPDRFSARQFPNYSSELNVNALLLGDSALYLCASSPGNSFGTGKPQHFGDGTRLSIL.

This rearrangement joins TRBV7-8 to TRBJ1-4, with a possible D match to TRBD1 (5 bases). In germline, CDR1 is SGHVS, CDR2 FQNEAQ. The CDR3 extends over 19 amino acids. Trimming shortened V by 1 base and J by 0 bases, and 18 bases separated the two germline ends. CDR3 coding DNA: TGTGCCAGCAGCTTAGAAGTGAGGGGCCGGGGAGCAACTAATGAAAAACTGTTTTTT. This encodes CASSLEVRGRGATNEKLFF.

The chain carries TRBV5-8 and TRBJ2-2, with TRBD1 as a possible D gene (5 bases). CDR3 length equals 15 residues. Germline V gene sequence: CDR1 SGHTS, CDR2 YDEGEE. V lost 2 bases, J lost 1 base, and 9 bases lay in between. The CDR3 sequence is CASSFETGNTGELFF. CDR3 coding DNA: TGTGCCAGCAGCTTTGAAACAGGGAACACCGGGGAGCTGTTTTTT.

This sequence joins TRBV11-2 and TRBJ1-1; D remains unclear. The length of the CDR3 is 16 residues. Germline values: CDR1 SGHAT, CDR2 FQNNGV. The ends were cut back, 1 base at V and 0 bases at J, with 12 bases in the middle. The CDR3 reads CASSLVGGSLNTEAFF. The DNA for the CDR3 is TGTGCCAGCAGCTTAGTAGGTGGCAGCTTGAACACTGAAGCTTTCTTT.

The gene calls are TRBV18 and TRBJ2-1; 9 nucleotides align to TRBD2. J was trimmed by 7 bases and V by 8 bases; bases with no gene match: 15. Germline CDR1 is KGHSH and CDR2 is LQKENI. CDR3 size: 16 residues. The CDR3, as DNA: TGTGCCAGCCCAGCTATTGGCGGGGGGGCCGTAAATGAGCAGTTCTTC. Protein product: CASPAIGGGAVNEQFF.

This chain links TRBV28 with TRBJ1-4; D ambiguous. This CDR3 comprises 15 residues. V was clipped by 3 bases and J by 7 bases, with 15 bases between them. Germline V gene lookup returns CDR1 MDHEN and CDR2 SYDVKM. The CDR3 DNA sequence: TGTGCCAGCAGTTTTCTCGTGGAAGGTGGTGAAAAACTGTTTTTT. It yields the protein CASSFLVEGGEKLFF.

This clone showed up just once. The chain combines TRBV6-1 with TRBJ2-2; 11 bases map to TRBD2. V dropped 6 bases and J dropped 6; count of bases not matched to a gene: 6. The V gene's germline CDR1 is MNHNS and CDR2 SASEGT. This CDR3 has 15 residues. CDR3: CASRTVLAGAGELFF. The DNA of the CDR3 is TGTGCCAGCAGGACGGTACTAGCGGGAGCCGGGGAGCTGTTTTTT.

The chain couples TRBV10-3 to TRBJ2-1, with TRBD2 identical over 9 bases. Trimming cost V 8 bases and J 0 bases; bases outside gene matches: 17. The CDR3 extends over 19 amino acids. The germline V gene has CDR1 ENHRY and CDR2 SYGVKD. The CDR3 region has the DNA TGTGCCATCCAAAAAGGGCTAGCGGGGACAAATAGCTCCTACAATGAGCAGTTCTTC. Its translation: CAIQKGLAGTNSSYNEQFF.

The chain uses TRBV9 and TRBJ2-5; 7 bases align to TRBD1. The CDR3 consists of 14 residues. Trimming cost V 0 bases and J 2 bases; bases outside gene matches: 1. The V gene's germline CDR1 is SGDLS and CDR2 YYNGEE. The CDR3 nucleotides are TGTGCCAGCAGCGTAGGACAGGGACAAGAGACCCAGTACTTC. As protein: CASSVGQGQETQYF.

The V call is TRBV27, the J call TRBJ1-1, with unresolved D. V lost 2 bases and J lost 0, with 13 bases in between. The CDR3 is 16 amino acids. Germline V lookup: CDR1 MNHEY, CDR2 SMNVEV (reference sequence). The CDR3 coding sequence is TGTGCCAGCAGTTTACAACAGTCCCGGGTGAACACTGAAGCTTTCTTT. It is translated as CASSLQQSRVNTEAFF.

The J gene is TRBJ2-2, the V gene TRBV2; 13 bases are a match to TRBD2. Germline V lookup: CDR1 SNHLY, CDR2 FYNNEI. V lost 2 bases and J lost 4; bases outside the gene matches: 4. CDR3 length: 17 amino acids. Here the CDR3 reads CASSETSGRALTGELFF. The CDR3 nucleotides read TGTGCCAGCAGTGAAACTAGCGGGAGGGCCCTCACCGGGGAGCTGTTTTTT. Full variable domain (rest looked up from reference TRBV2 and TRBJ2-2): EPEVTQTPSHQVTQMGQEVILRCVPISNHLYFYWYRQILGQKVEFLVSFYNNEISEKSEIFDDQFSVERPDGSNFTLKIRSTKLEDSAMYFCASSETSGRALTGELFFGEGSRLTVL.

The V gene is TRBV5-1, the J gene TRBJ2-7; 8 bases match TRBD2. Germline assignment: CDR1 SGHRS and CDR2 YFSETQ. V shed 8 bases, J shed 5 bases, and the junction held 9 bases outside the gene matches. This CDR3 spans 13 amino acids. The CDR3 here is CASHSGAGDEQYF. The CDR3 DNA reads TGCGCCAGTCATAGCGGGGCCGGGGACGAGCAGTACTTC.

The V call is TRBV5-4, the J call TRBJ1-1; no clear D. CDR1 and CDR2 from the germline V gene are SGHNT and YYREEE (reference sequence). The length of the CDR3 is 15 residues. Trimming left V 2 bases short and J 1 base short, with 12 bases between. CDR3 DNA sequence: TGTGCCAGCAGCTTTCCGCTGACGGGGAACACTGAAGCTTTCTTT. Protein sequence: CASSFPLTGNTEAFF.

In DNA, the CDR3 is TGTGCCAGCAGCCCTGGGGGAGGACAGACCCAGTACTTC. This encodes CASSPGGGQTQYF. V usage is TRBV7-2 and J usage is TRBJ2-5; maybe TRBD2 (6 bases). Trimming removed 5 bases from V and 6 bases from J, with 13 bases in between. The CDR3 runs 13 residues. The V gene's germline CDR1 is SGHTA and CDR2 FQGNSA.

The chain has TRBV6-5 and TRBJ2-2; 10 bases fit TRBD1. The CDR3 is 14 residues long. Germline assignment: CDR1 MNHEY and CDR2 SVGAGI. The V segment lost 6 bases and the J segment 7 bases; nucleotides outside the gene matches: 5. This CDR3 reads CASRGQGEIGELFF. CDR3 bases: TGTGCCAGCAGAGGACAGGGGGAAATCGGGGAGCTGTTTTTT.

The gene calls are TRBV6-1 and TRBJ2-1, with D perhaps matching TRBD2 (7 bases). CDR1 and CDR2 from the germline V gene are MNHNS and SASEGT. Between the trimmed V and J ends, which lost 8 bases and 1 base, there was a span of 15 bases. The CDR3 totals 15 residues. CDR3 protein: CASERGGPSYNEQFF. The CDR3 DNA sequence: TGTGCCAGCGAGAGGGGGGGCCCTTCCTACAATGAGCAGTTCTTC.

This chain joins TRBV30 and TRBJ1-6; weak D call: TRBD1 (6 bases). Between the trimmed V and J ends, which lost 3 bases and 8 bases, there was a span of 8 bases. CDR3 length: 12 residues. CDR1 is GTSNPN and CDR2 is SVGIG in the germline V gene (reference sequence). The CDR3 loop reads CAWRDSYSPLHF. CDR3 coding DNA: TGTGCCTGGAGGGACAGTTATTCACCCCTCCACTTT. Full variable domain (outside the CDR3, taken from reference TRBV30 and TRBJ1-6): SQTIHQWPATLVQPVGSPLSLECTVEGTSNPNLYWYRQAAGRGLQLLFYSVGIGQISSEVPQNLSASRPQDRQFILSSKKLLLSDSGFYLCAWRDSYSPLHFGNGTRLTVT.

This clone has just a few counts. The V call is TRBV30, the J call TRBJ1-5; D is perhaps TRBD1 (6 bases). The CDR3 covers 15 residues. The germline CDR1 and CDR2 sequences are GTSNPN and SVGIG (reference sequence). Trimming stripped 1 base from V and 7 bases from J, with 17 bases between. The CDR3 nucleotides are TGTGCCTGGAGTGGGGGGGACGAGGACAGCCAGCCCCAGCATTTT. It codes for CAWSGGDEDSQPQHF. The variable domain in full, with the rest retrieved from reference TRBV30 and TRBJ1-5, is SQTIHQWPATLVQPVGSPLSLECTVEGTSNPNLYWYRQAAGRGLQLLFYSVGIGQISSEVPQNLSASRPQDRQFILSSKKLLLSDSGFYLCAWSGGDEDSQPQHFGDGTRLSIL.

V is TRBV4-2 and J is TRBJ2-1; TRBD1 agrees at 7 bases. The CDR3 totals 13 residues. Per the germline V gene, CDR1 is LGHNA and CDR2 is YNFKEQ. J was trimmed by 7 bases and V by 4 bases; bases with no gene match: 4. The CDR3 sequence is CASSPQQGNEQFF. The CDR3 DNA is TGTGCCAGCAGCCCGCAACAGGGGAATGAGCAGTTCTTC.

As DNA, the CDR3 is TGTGCCAGCAGTTATCGACAGAACACCATATATTTT. Translated, it gives CASSYRQNTIYF. The chain carries TRBV6-6 and TRBJ1-3, with D tentatively TRBD1 (5 bases). Germline CDR1 MNHNY, CDR2 SVGAGI (reference sequence). Trimming took 3 bases from V and 7 from J, leaving 7 bases between them. The CDR3 has 12 amino acids.

The chain carries TRBV6-5 and TRBJ1-5; D might be TRBD1 (5 bases). The germline CDR1 and CDR2 sequences are MNHEY and SVGAGI. CDR3 size: 13 residues. The germline V and J ends were trimmed by 8 bases and 2 bases, with 10 bases remaining between them. Here the CDR3 DNA reads TGTGCCAGCCCGGGGGGAGGCAATCAGCCCCAGCATTTT. Translating gives CASPGGGNQPQHF.